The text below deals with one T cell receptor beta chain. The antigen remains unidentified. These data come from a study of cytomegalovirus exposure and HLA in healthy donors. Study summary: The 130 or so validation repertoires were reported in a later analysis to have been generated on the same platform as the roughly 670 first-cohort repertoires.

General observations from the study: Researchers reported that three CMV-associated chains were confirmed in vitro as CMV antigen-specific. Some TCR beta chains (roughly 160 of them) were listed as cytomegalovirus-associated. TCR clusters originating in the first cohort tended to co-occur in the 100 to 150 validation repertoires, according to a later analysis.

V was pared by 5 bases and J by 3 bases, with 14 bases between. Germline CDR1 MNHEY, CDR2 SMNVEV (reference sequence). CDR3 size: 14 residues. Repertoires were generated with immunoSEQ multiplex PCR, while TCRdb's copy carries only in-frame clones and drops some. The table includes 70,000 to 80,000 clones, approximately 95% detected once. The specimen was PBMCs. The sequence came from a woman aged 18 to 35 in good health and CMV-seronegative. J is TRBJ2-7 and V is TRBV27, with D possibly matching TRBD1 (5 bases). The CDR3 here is CASSLGQGVYEQYF. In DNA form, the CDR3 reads TGTGCCAGCAGTCTAGGACAAGGAGTCTACGAGCAGTACTTC.